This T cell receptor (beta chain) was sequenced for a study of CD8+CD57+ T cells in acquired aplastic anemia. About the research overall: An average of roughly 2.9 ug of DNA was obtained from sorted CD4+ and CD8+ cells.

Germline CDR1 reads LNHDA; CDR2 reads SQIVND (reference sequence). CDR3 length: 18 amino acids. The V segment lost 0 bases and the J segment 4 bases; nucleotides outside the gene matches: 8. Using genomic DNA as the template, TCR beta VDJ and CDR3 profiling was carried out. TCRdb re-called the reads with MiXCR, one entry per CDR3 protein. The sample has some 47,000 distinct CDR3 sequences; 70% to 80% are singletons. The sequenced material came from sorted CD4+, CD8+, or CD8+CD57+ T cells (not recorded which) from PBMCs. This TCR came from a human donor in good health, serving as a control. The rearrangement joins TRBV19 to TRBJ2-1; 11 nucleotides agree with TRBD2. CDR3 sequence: CASSIEVVASGGYNEQFF. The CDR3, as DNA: TGTGCCAGTAGTATAGAGGTGGTCGCTAGCGGGGGGTACAATGAGCAGTTCTTC.